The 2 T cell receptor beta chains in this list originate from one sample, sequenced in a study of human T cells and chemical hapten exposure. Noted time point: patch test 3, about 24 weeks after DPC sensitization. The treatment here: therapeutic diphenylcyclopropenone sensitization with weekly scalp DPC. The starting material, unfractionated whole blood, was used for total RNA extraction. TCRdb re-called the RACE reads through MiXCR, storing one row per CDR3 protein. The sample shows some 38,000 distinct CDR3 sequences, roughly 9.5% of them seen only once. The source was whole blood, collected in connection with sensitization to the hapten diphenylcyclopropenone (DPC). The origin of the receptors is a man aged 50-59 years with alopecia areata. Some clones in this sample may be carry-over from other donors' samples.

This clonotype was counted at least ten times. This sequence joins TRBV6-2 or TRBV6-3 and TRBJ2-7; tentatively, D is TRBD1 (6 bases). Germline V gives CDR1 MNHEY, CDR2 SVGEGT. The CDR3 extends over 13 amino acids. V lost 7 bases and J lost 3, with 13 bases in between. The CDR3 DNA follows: TGTGCCAGCACGGGATGGACAGACTACGAGCAGTACTTC. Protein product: CASTGWTDYEQYF.

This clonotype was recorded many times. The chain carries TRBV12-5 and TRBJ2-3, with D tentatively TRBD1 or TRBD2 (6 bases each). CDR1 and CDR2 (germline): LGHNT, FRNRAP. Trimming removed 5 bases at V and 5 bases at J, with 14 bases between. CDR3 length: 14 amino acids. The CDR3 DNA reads TGTGCTAGTGGTAAGACAGGAGGGCGAGATACGCAGTATTTT. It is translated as CASGKTGGRDTQYF. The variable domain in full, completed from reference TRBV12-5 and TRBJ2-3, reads DARVTQTPRHKVTEMGQEVTMRCQPILGHNTVFWYRQTMMQGLELLAYFRNRAPLDDSGMPKDRFSAEMPDATLATLKIQPSEPRDSAVYFCASGKTGGRDTQYFGPGTRLTVL.